The 13 T cell receptor beta chains presented below share a single source sample, sequenced in a study of regulatory T cells in long-lasting Graves disease. Sample time point: newly diagnosed GD, antithyroid drugs for less than 3 months. The TCR library was made from RNA extracted from PBMCs. Building the TCR beta libraries relied on iRepertoire HTBI primers, and CDR3 regions underwent Arm-PCR. TCRdb used MiXCR to reprocess the multiplex PCR reads, holding one entry per CDR3 protein. In the table there are 450,000 to 700,000 distinct CDR3 sequences, 13% of which are singletons. This sample was shared with a second study, whose subject was T cells in Graves' hyperthyroidism and ophthalmopathy.

The sequencing here drew on peripheral blood mononuclear cells (PBMCs), taken at new diagnosis, from a patient treated with antithyroid drugs. The receptors here all came from a man aged 25 to 40 with Graves disease.

The chain couples TRBV5-1 to TRBJ2-3, with 11 bases identical to TRBD2. Unmatched junction bases numbered 3, after V lost 1 base and J lost 2 bases. Germline loops: CDR1 SGHRS, CDR2 YFSETQ. CDR3 length: 16 amino acids. CDR3 residues: CASSLSSGRITDTQYF. The DNA of the CDR3 is TGCGCCAGCAGCTTGTCTAGCGGGAGGATCACAGATACGCAGTATTTT.

The chain recombines TRBV3-1 with TRBJ2-1, with TRBD2 matching 13 bases. J lost 10 bases, V lost 2 bases, and 11 bases had no gene match. This CDR3 spans 17 amino acids. Germline V gives CDR1 LGHDT, CDR2 YNNKEL (reference sequence). The CDR3 DNA is TGTGCCAGCAGCCAAATCACGCGACTAGCGGGAGGAAACGAGCAGTTCTTC. Amino acid sequence: CASSQITRLAGGNEQFF.

This clonotype has a count of ten or more. V gene TRBV20-1 combines with J gene TRBJ2-1, with TRBD2 matching over 8 bases. The CDR3 is made up of 14 amino acids. The germline V gene has CDR1 DFQATT and CDR2 SNEGSKA (reference sequence). Trimming took 2 bases from V and 9 from J; bases not matched to a gene: 9. The CDR3 sequence: CSARIPGLVAEQFF. In nucleotides, the CDR3 is TGCAGTGCTAGAATACCGGGACTAGTGGCTGAGCAGTTCTTC.

V usage is TRBV7-2 and J usage is TRBJ2-7; 8 nucleotides match TRBD1. The CDR3 extends over 12 amino acids. V lost 3 bases, J lost 10 bases, and 5 bases stayed unmatched. The germline V gene has CDR1 SGHTA and CDR2 FQGNSA. CDR3 amino acids: CASSFLGTGQYF. The CDR3, as DNA: TGTGCCAGCAGCTTTCTGGGGACAGGACAGTACTTC.

This clonotype was seen more than once but under ten times. The V call is TRBV6-1, the J call TRBJ1-3, with TRBD1 identical over 7 bases. The germline CDR1 and CDR2 sequences are MNHNS and SASEGT. Unmatched junction bases numbered 1, after V lost 4 bases and J lost 1 base. CDR3 length: 14 residues. The CDR3 spells CASSAGQSGNTIYF. The DNA of the CDR3 is TGTGCCAGCAGTGCGGGACAGTCTGGAAACACCATATATTTT.

The table lists this clonotype with a few counts. The chain combines TRBV30 with TRBJ2-5; 10 bases match TRBD2. J was trimmed by 1 base and V by 3 bases; bases with no gene match: 5. The CDR3 length is 15 residues. Germline V CDR1 and CDR2: GTSNPN, SVGIG (reference sequence). The CDR3 region has the DNA TGTGCCTGGAGAGGACTAGCGGCCTTCCAAGAGACCCAGTACTTC. It codes for CAWRGLAAFQETQYF.

This clonotype was detected many times. The chain employs TRBV7-9 and TRBJ2-3, with 7 bases matching TRBD2. This CDR3 has 16 residues. Germline V gives CDR1 SEHNR, CDR2 FQNEAQ (reference sequence). V trimming: 5 bases; J trimming: 1 base; junction bases outside the gene matches: 9. As DNA, the CDR3 is TGTGCCAGCAGCCCTGCTGATGCGGGAGGCACAGATACGCAGTATTTT. This translates into CASSPADAGGTDTQYF.

This clonotype was detected many times. This chain connects TRBV5-4 to TRBJ2-7, with TRBD2 matching over 7 bases. After removal of 3 bases from V and 6 bases from J, the junction contained 9 bases not matched to a gene. The CDR3 extends over 14 amino acids. Germline V gives CDR1 SGHNT, CDR2 YYREEE (reference sequence). The CDR3 DNA is TGTGCCAGCAGCTCTTCGGGACTAAGGGGCGAGCAGTACTTC. The encoded protein is CASSSSGLRGEQYF.

CDR3: CASNFPTFDGHGYTF. Written as DNA, the CDR3 is TGTGCCAGCAACTTCCCTACCTTTGATGGTCATGGCTACACCTTC. The chain combines TRBV28 with TRBJ1-2; the D is unclear. The CDR3 length is 15 residues. Germline lookup yields CDR1 MDHEN and CDR2 SYDVKM. Between the trimmed V and J ends, which lost 7 bases and 6 bases, there was a span of 21 bases.

In this sample, this clonotype turned up many times. The rearrangement uses TRBV20-1 and TRBJ2-1; D gene unclear. Germline V lookup: CDR1 DFQATT, CDR2 SNEGSKA (reference sequence). The ends were cut back, 0 bases at V and 0 bases at J, with 12 bases in the middle. This CDR3 comprises 16 residues. CDR3 region: CSARDPQAGSYNEQFF. The CDR3 DNA reads as TGCAGTGCTAGAGATCCGCAGGCAGGCTCCTACAATGAGCAGTTCTTC.

This clonotype was picked up many times. This chain connects TRBV29-1 to TRBJ2-5; D gene unclear. Germline CDR1 is SQVTM and CDR2 is ANQGSEA. V gave up 0 bases and J gave up 5 bases, with 16 bases separating them. CDR3 length: 15 residues. The CDR3 DNA reads TGCAGCGTTGAAGATTATCTGGCCAGAGTCGAGACCCAGTACTTC. Translated: CSVEDYLARVETQYF.

This clonotype has at least ten counts. The chain uses TRBV18 and TRBJ2-3; D not resolved. Per the germline V gene, CDR1 is KGHSH and CDR2 is LQKENI. The CDR3 runs 13 residues. With 6 bases removed from V and 6 bases from J, the gap between germline ends came to 13 bases. CDR3 DNA sequence: TGTGCCAGCTCGATTACTCCCGGCGATACGCAGTATTTT. As protein: CASSITPGDTQYF.

The rearrangement uses TRBV15 and TRBJ2-7; weak D call: TRBD2 (7 bases). V lost 5 bases, J lost 3 bases, and 17 bases lay in between. CDR1 and CDR2 (germline): LNHNV, YYDKDF (reference sequence). CDR3 length equals 15 residues. This chain's CDR3 is CATSRGEGVIYEQYF. In DNA form, the CDR3 reads TGTGCCACCAGCCGGGGGGAGGGGGTTATCTACGAGCAGTACTTC.